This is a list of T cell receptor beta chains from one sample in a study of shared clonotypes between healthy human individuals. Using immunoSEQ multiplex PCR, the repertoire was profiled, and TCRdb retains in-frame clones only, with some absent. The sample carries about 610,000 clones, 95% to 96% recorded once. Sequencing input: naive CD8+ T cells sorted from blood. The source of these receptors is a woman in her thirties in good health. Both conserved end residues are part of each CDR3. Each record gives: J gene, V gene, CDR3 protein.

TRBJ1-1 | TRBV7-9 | CASSPQGEAFF
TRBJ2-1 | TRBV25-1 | CASSAWTSGYFYNEQFF
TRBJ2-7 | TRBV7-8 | CASSLSLYEQYF
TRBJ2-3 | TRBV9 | CASTPWGARDTQYF
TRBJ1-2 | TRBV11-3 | CASSFREGVFNYGYTF
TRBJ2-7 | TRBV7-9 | CASSQGPPYEQYF
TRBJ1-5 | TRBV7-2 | CASSPGQGMINQPQHF
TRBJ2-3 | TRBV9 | CASSKTADTQYF
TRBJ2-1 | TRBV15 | CATSRGGLAGGDEQFF
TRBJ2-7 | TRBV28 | CASSTTRGGDPMYEQYF
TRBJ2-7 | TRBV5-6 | CASSSLGYEQYF
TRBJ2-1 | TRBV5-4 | CASSQPGLAGQDEQFF
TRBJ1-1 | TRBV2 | CASSETRTGANTEAFF
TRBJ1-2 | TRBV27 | CASRGTAQFPYGYTF
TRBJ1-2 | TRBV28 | CASSLGSLNYGYTF
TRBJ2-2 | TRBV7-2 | CASGDREKVWELFF
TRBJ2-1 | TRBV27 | CASSNSGRVSNEQFF
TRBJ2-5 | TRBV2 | CASSELGAELGETQYF
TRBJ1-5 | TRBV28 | CASSRDRVDQPQHF
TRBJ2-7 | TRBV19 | CASSFDRAEQYF
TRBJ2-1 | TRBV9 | CASSVWTSGNEQFF
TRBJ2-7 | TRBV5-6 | CASSPGLAAYEQYF
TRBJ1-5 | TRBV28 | CASSFSLRGNQPQHF
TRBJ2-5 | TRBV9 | CASSLQGEQTQYF
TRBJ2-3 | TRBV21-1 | CASSKAPSGSVDTQYF
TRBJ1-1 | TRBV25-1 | CASSPGRLLNTEAFF
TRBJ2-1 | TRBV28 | CASSFLAQYNEQFF
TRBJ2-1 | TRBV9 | CASRAGGDNEQFF
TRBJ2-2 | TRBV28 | CASSAGLASPTGELFF
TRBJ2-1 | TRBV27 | CASSLTSGLLNEQFF
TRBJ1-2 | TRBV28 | CATSRTGGPYGYTF
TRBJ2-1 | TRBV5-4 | CASSLAASQEQFF
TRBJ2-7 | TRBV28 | CASSFFYRESSYEQYF
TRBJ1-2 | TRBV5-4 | CASSFGVGYTF
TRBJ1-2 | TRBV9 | CASSVVGGAHYGYTF
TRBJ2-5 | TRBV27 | CASSLAPSWETQYF
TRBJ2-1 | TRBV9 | CASSGGLSEAFF
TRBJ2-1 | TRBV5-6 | CASSLWTSGRHEQFF
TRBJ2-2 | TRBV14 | CASSQVTGDANTGELFF
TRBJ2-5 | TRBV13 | CASLLAGGDQETQYF
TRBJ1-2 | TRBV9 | CASSVGTGIGYGYTF
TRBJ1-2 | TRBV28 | CASSLSRRQDPNYGYTF
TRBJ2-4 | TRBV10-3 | CAISESRAEGGSENIQYF
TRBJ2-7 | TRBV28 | CASAWTGISYEQYF
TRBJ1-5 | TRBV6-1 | CASSFWDRVNQPQHF
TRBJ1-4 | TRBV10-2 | CASSSTGEKLFF
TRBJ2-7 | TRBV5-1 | CASSTGTSSYEQYF
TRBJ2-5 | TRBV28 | CASSLDLQETQYF
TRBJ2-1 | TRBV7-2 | CASSLGRGRARNEQFF
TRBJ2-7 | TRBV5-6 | CASSGGVPYEQYF
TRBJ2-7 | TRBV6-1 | CASSPQGELSYEQYF
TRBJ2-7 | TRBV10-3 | CAIPWERDTYEQYF
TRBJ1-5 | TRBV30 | CAWRGQGIQPQHF
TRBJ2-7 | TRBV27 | CASSPRGADEQYF
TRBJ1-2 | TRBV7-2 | CASSLAAPDRVPGYTF
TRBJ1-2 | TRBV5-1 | CASNTRGGDGYTF
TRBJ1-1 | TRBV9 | CASRRGTEAFF
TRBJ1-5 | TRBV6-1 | CASSEVTGNQPQHF
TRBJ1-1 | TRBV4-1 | CASSPRATAVWTANTEAFF